Shown below are 15 T cell receptor beta chains from a single sample sequenced in a study of control samples from healthy donors and cancer patients. Libraries were prepared by immunoSEQ multiplex PCR; TCRdb keeps only in-frame clonotypes and omits some of them. The data hold almost 40,000 clones, with 80% to 90% observed a single time. Sequenced material: PBMCs. The source of these receptors is a woman aged 60-70 years with lung cancer.

This rearrangement joins TRBV3-1 (or the pseudogene TRBV3-2) to TRBJ2-2; a weak D match, TRBD2 (7 bases). Trimming left V 0 bases short and J 5 bases short, with 16 bases between. Germline V gene sequence: CDR1 LGHDT, CDR2 YNNKEL (reference sequence). The CDR3 sequence is 17 residues long. The CDR3 region has the DNA TGTGCCAGCAGCCAAGACGAGGGGGACTACAAAACCGGGGAGCTGTTTTTT. Translated: CASSQDEGDYKTGELFF.

This clone turned up a few times. J is TRBJ2-2 and V is TRBV18, with D possibly matching TRBD2 (7 bases). Trimming removed 1 base at V and 1 base at J, with 13 bases between. The length of the CDR3 is 17 residues. Germline CDR1 reads KGHSH; CDR2 reads LQKENI. CDR3 sequence: CASSPRGGGLNTGELFF. Written as DNA, the CDR3 is TGTGCCAGCTCACCACGCGGCGGGGGCCTGAACACCGGGGAGCTGTTTTTT.

This clone has just a few counts. The V call is TRBV19, the J call TRBJ1-6, with TRBD1 identical over 10 bases. This CDR3 region has 15 residues. Germline CDR1 LNHDA, CDR2 SQIVND (reference sequence). V gave up 5 bases and J gave up 8 bases; unmatched junction bases: 6. CDR3 region: CASSGRDRGDSPLHF. In DNA form, the CDR3 reads TGTGCCAGTAGTGGCCGGGACAGGGGAGATTCACCCCTCCACTTT.

This chain uses TRBV20-1 with TRBJ2-7; TRBD1 agrees at 8 bases. Germline V CDR1 and CDR2: DFQATT, SNEGSKA (reference sequence). The trim removed 3 bases at V and 0 bases at J, leaving 10 bases unmatched. This CDR3 region has 16 residues. CDR3 region: CSASRLGQGNSYEQYF. The CDR3 DNA is TGCAGTGCTAGTCGTTTAGGACAGGGTAACTCCTACGAGCAGTACTTC.

This clone was seen a handful of times. The V gene is TRBV27, the J gene TRBJ1-2; D is possibly TRBD1 (5 bases). Germline values: CDR1 MNHEY, CDR2 SMNVEV (reference sequence). Trimming left V 10 bases short and J 6 bases short, with 24 bases between. This CDR3 is 15 amino acids long. The CDR3 DNA is TGTGCCACCACGTCCGGCGGAGGCAGGGATAATGGCTACACCTTC. It specifies CATTSGGGRDNGYTF.

The chain combines TRBV4-1 with TRBJ1-6; 8 bases are a match to TRBD1. The CDR3 consists of 16 residues. Germline V CDR1 and CDR2: MGHRA, YSYEKL. V shed 4 bases and J 5 bases; nucleotides not matched to a gene: 7. In nucleotides, the CDR3 is TGCGCCAGCAGCCGCCGGGGACAGGCAAATAATTCACCCCTCCACTTT. Amino acids: CASSRRGQANNSPLHF.

The V gene is TRBV5-1, the J gene TRBJ2-2; D assignment may be TRBD1 or TRBD2 (5 bases each). The germline gives CDR1 SGHRS, CDR2 YFSETQ. V was shortened by 2 bases and J by 7 bases, with 15 bases between the two germline ends. CDR3 length: 15 amino acids. DNA for the CDR3: TGCGCCAGCAGCTTCCGGGACCTTGGGATCGGGGAGCTGTTTTTT. Translating gives CASSFRDLGIGELFF.

CDR3 loop: CASSFVTYNEQFF. In DNA, the CDR3 is TGTGCCAGCAGCTTCGTCACCTACAATGAGCAGTTCTTC. The V gene is TRBV7-8, the J gene TRBJ2-1; D unclear. The germline gives CDR1 SGHVS, CDR2 FQNEAQ. The V and J ends lost 3 bases and 2 bases respectively, with 5 bases between them. The CDR3 covers 13 residues.

V is TRBV29-1 and J is TRBJ1-2; TRBD1 might be the D (5 bases). The CDR3 sequence is 12 residues long. V was pared by 3 bases and J by 5 bases, with 10 bases between. Germline-derived CDR1 and CDR2 are SQVTM and ANQGSEA. The CDR3 spells CSVEGGGYGYTF. The CDR3 DNA follows: TGCAGCGTTGAGGGGGGAGGGTATGGCTACACCTTC.

This chain uses TRBV28 with TRBJ1-5, with D maybe TRBD1 (5 bases). This CDR3 spans 13 amino acids. Looked up from germline, CDR1 is MDHEN and CDR2 is SYDVKM. V lost 5 bases, J lost 11 bases, and 16 bases lay in between. CDR3 nucleotide sequence: TGTGCCAGCAGTCCCGGGGACGTTCCGGCCCAGCATTTT. Protein: CASSPGDVPAQHF.

J is TRBJ1-1 and V is TRBV5-8; the match to TRBD1 covers 8 bases. The V gene's germline CDR1 is SGHTS and CDR2 YDEGEE. This CDR3 spans 15 amino acids. The V and J ends lost 2 bases and 5 bases, in that order; junction bases with no gene match: 8. CDR3 residues: CASSFRSRGRTEAFF. CDR3 bases: TGTGCCAGCAGCTTCAGGAGCAGGGGGCGTACTGAAGCTTTCTTT.

This clone was seen more than once but under ten times. One junction end does not reproduce the germline sequence, and a read error may be involved. V gene TRBV9 combines with J gene TRBJ1-2; TRBD1 aligns across 9 bases. CDR1 and CDR2 (germline): SGDLS, YYNGEE. The CDR3 contains 13 residues. The CDR3, as DNA: TGTGCCAGCAGCGTCAGTGACAGGGGGGGACAATTCTTC. Protein: CASSVSDRGGQFF.

The rearrangement links TRBV18 to TRBJ1-4, with D possibly matching TRBD1 (5 bases). This CDR3 is built from 12 residues. CDR1 KGHSH and CDR2 LQKENI come from the germline V gene. The V end lost 6 bases, the J end lost 13 bases, and 15 bases lay between the germline ends. The CDR3 is CASSSQGLGLFF. The CDR3 coding sequence is TGTGCCAGCTCGTCCCAGGGATTGGGACTGTTTTTT.

The rearrangement uses TRBV18 and TRBJ1-1, with D unclear. The V gene lost 4 bases and the J gene lost 0 bases, with 9 bases spanning the gap. CDR1 and CDR2 (germline): KGHSH, LQKENI. The CDR3 is 14 residues long. CDR3 sequence reads: CASSRNPMNTEAFF. The CDR3 bases are TGTGCCAGCTCACGGAACCCGATGAACACTGAAGCTTTCTTT.

This clone was detected a few times. The J gene is TRBJ2-2, the V gene TRBV27, with D unclear. The germline CDR1 and CDR2 sequences are MNHEY and SMNVEV (reference sequence). The CDR3 contains 15 residues. Trimming left V 4 bases short and J 4 bases short, with 13 bases between. The CDR3 nucleotides read TGTGCCAGCAGTTCTATCCCCTATAGCACCGGGGAGCTGTTTTTT. The encoded protein is CASSSIPYSTGELFF.